This TCR beta chain was recovered during a study of human T cells and chemical hapten exposure. Study at large: Weekly diphenylcyclopropenone doses were given to patients' scalps across the approximately 25-week study. Across samples, TCR yields varied, mostly owing to small differences in pooled library volumes.

V lost 7 bases to trimming and J lost 6 bases; unmatched junction nucleotides: 10. Looked up from germline, CDR1 is SQVTM and CDR2 is ANQGSEA. This CDR3 has 14 amino acids. Indicated time point: pre-sensitization, week 0. Treatment given: therapeutic diphenylcyclopropenone sensitization with weekly scalp DPC. Extraction yielded total RNA from whole blood (unfractionated). TCRdb reanalysed the RACE reads using MiXCR and keeps one entry per CDR3 protein. The sample records 35,000 to 45,000 distinct CDR3 sequences, around 12% being singletons. Source: whole blood, taken in connection with sensitization to the hapten diphenylcyclopropenone (DPC). The genes are TRBV29-1 and TRBJ2-1; 9 positions agree with TRBD1. This receptor was taken from a woman under 40 with alopecia areata. Some clones in this sample may be carry-over from other donors' samples. The chain's CDR3 is CSAEGGQGINEQFF. In DNA form, the CDR3 reads TGCAGCGCGGAGGGGGGACAGGGAATCAATGAGCAGTTCTTC.